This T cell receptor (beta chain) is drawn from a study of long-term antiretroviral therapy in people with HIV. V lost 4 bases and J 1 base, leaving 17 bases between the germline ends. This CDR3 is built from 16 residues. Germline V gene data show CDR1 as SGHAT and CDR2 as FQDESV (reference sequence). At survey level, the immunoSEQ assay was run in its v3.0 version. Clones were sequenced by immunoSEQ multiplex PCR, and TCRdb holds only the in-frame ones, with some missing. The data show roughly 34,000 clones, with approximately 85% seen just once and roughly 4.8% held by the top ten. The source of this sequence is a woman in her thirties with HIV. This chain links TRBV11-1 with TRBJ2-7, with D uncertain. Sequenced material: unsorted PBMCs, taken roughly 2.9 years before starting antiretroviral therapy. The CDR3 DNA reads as TGTGCCAGCAGCTCCCACCCGGAGACGATTTCCTACGAGCAGTACTTC. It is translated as CASSSHPETISYEQYF.